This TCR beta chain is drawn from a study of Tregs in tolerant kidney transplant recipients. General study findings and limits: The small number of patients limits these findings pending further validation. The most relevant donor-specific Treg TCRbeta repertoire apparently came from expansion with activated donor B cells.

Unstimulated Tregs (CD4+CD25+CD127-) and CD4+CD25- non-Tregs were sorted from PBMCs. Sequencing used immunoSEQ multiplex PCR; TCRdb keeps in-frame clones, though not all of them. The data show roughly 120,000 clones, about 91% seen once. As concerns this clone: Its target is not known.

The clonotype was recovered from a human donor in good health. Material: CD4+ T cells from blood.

The CDR3 DNA reads TGCAGCGTTGCAATCGGCCTAGAGACCCAGTACTTC. This codes for CSVAIGLETQYF. The chain has TRBV29-1 and TRBJ2-5; D gene uncertain. Germline V gene data show CDR1 as SQVTM and CDR2 as ANQGSEA. CDR3 length equals 12 residues. The V end lost 4 bases, the J end lost 4 bases, and 10 bases lay between the germline ends.